Below, one TCR beta chain is given with its context. Its antigen is as yet unknown. Distinct nucleotide sequences in the sample also encode this CDR3. This sample stems from a study of Ad26.COV2.S vaccination and SARS-CoV-2 variants. The wider study: The COV1001 Ad26.COV2.S trial arm included the donor.

Findings of the study overall: Placebo recipients trailed vaccine recipients in spike-specific TCR breadth.

Sample treatment: over 15 received Ad26.COV2.S at low or high dose, single or two shots; roughly five received placebo; per-sample allocation not given. Day 63 after the first injection of vaccine or placebo was the sampling time. An Ad26 vector carrying the Wuhan-strain SARS-CoV-2 spike served as the vaccine. The CDR3 loop spans 16 amino acids. The junction had 6 bases not matched to a gene; V was cut back by 2 bases and J by 6 bases. Germline-derived CDR1 and CDR2 are SGHTA and FQGTGA. Libraries were prepared by immunoSEQ multiplex PCR; TCRdb keeps only in-frame clonotypes and omits some of them. This repertoire shows 320,000 or so clones, 85% to 90% found once; its top ten account for over 5%.

V and J are TRBV7-3 and TRBJ2-1; TRBD2 matches at 11 bases. This TCR derives from a person between 18 and 65 years old who received the Ad26.COV2.S COVID-19 vaccine or a placebo. The sample consisted of peripheral blood, taken in a trial of Ad26.COV2.S vaccine versus placebo. The CDR3 coding sequence is TGTGCCAGCAGCTTATCACTAGCGGGAGAATCCAATGAGCAGTTCTTC. Residues: CASSLSLAGESNEQFF.